The source of this T cell receptor (beta chain) is a study of shared clonotypes between healthy human individuals (TCRdb year 2020). Concerning the study at large: The cohort included a few men and a couple of women between 18 and 49 years of age. Different laboratories and diverse techniques were used to prepare libraries and sequence TCR repertoires, to increase sequencing depth and limit assay-specific biases. To estimate repertoire size and how much clonotypes are shared between individuals, the study performed deep sequencing of blood TCR repertoires from a handful of healthy adults. Per donor, leukapheresis produced somewhere between about 0.94 and 9 billion PBMCs. For each donor, three plates each were used for CD4 naive and CD4 memory, two plates were used for CD8 naive, and one plate was used for CD8 memory. The paper's findings and limits, for the study overall: Higher generation probabilities were observed for clonotypes shared by all four sorted-subset donors than for non-shared clonotypes. Across a few donors, 5% to 6% of naive CD4, approximately 3.5% of naive CD8, roughly 2.2% of memory CD4, and 0.4% to 0.45% of memory CD8 clonotypes were shared. Even with the large sequencing depth, rarefaction of the sorted-subset datasets indicated that sequencing was incomplete. Only blood was sampled, and tissue TCR repertoires likely differ from those in blood. Pairwise subsampling indicated that sequencing depth was expected to affect the degree of clonotype sharing among donors. Estimated clonotype richness was generally larger for naive than for memory subsets. The small number of donors limited the genetic and exposure-history diversity represented.

On this clone: Its antigen is still unknown. Per-nucleotide qualities are absent, and no much larger clonotype sits a single base away.

Using the deep immunoSEQ assay, multiplex PCR amplified TCR CDR3 regions from genomic DNA. Extracted genomic DNA from each cell subset was spread evenly across all wells of several immunoSEQ 96-well plates, with each plate serving as a replicate. For sorted subsets, roughly 200 ng of genomic DNA, equivalent to some 30,000 T cell genomes, went into each replicate PCR. Purified libraries were measured with a Qubit 3.0 fluorometer, size-checked on a Bioanalyzer 2100, and measured again with the KAPA Library Quantification kit. Each immunoSEQ 96-well plate was sequenced on its own single-read 150-cycle Illumina NextSeq 550 flow cell. Per the source publication's procedure: Because the immunoSEQ output included only junctional sequences and no quality scores, the filtering could not be the same as the filtering used for full-length reads. To assign V/J genes and CDR3, sequences were annotated using PyIR, a Python wrapper for IgBLAST v1.9, with IMGT germline references. Reads were filtered out if the reads had weak V/J assignments (E-value above 1e-6), no CDR3, stop codons, out-of-frame junctions, or ambiguous translated residues. V3J clonotypes were defined by identical inferred V gene, J gene, and CDR3 amino acid sequence. Percentage overlap between repertoires was computed as shared unique clonotypes divided by the size of the smaller repertoire. Richness of each repertoire was evaluated using RTK rarefaction, the Chao1 estimator, and Recon v2.1 estimates of unobserved clonotypes. OLGA was used to compute generation probabilities for all TCRbeta clonotypes that the gDNA method yielded from several donors. Imported from immuneACCESS, the table was reduced by TCRdb to in-frame sequences with V and J called. These copies leave out some clones; in studies compared against another copy, an unresolved V gene accounts for under half, and the cause of the remainder is not known. For V, J and clone size, that table is used; D and trimming come from the DNA. The sample table shows over a million clones, and around 95% are seen once. The ten top clones hold more than 0.9% of the sample.

The donors were healthy, HIV-negative adults who had no recently reported acute infections or vaccinations. Every donor was a Caucasian adult living in Nashville, Tennessee, USA. CD4+ T cells were enriched by magnetic negative selection, after which naive cells were positively selected on CD45RA and the negative fraction was taken as the memory subset. After blood collection by leukapheresis, PBMCs were isolated using Ficoll-Histopaque density gradient centrifugation and then cryopreserved in the vapor phase of liquid nitrogen. Purity and quantity of every magnetically sorted T cell population were checked by analytical flow cytometry. From each sorted fraction, genomic DNA was isolated and quantified by UV absorbance on a Nanodrop 2000c. The sequence derives from a man aged 25-45 years in good health. The sequenced sample was naive CD4+ T cells sorted from blood. The sample's cell subset or site, from its label and the paper: CD45RA+ positively selected.

The CDR3 here reads CASSWGLAGLSYEQYF. The nucleotides are TGTGCCAGCAGCTGGGGACTAGCGGGATTGTCGTACGAGCAGTACTTC. The chain was built from TRBV5-4 and TRBJ2-7; 13 bases in the junction line up with TRBD2. The CDR3 runs 16 amino acids, cysteine and phenylalanine included. Of the read, only the CDR3 DNA is kept; its 48 bases are in frame from base 1. The CDR1 and CDR2 encoded by the germline V gene (reference sequence) are SGHNT and YYREEE. Germline trimming amounts to 3 bases on V and 4 bases on J, with 7 as the count of junction bases outside the gene matches.